Each of the 12 T cell receptor beta chains below was sequenced from the same sample in a study of blood T cell repertoires in COVID-19. Libraries were prepared by immunoSEQ multiplex PCR; TCRdb keeps only in-frame clonotypes and omits some of them. The data hold 45,000 to 50,000 clones, with around nine tenths observed a single time. The sequenced sample consisted of peripheral blood. The origin of the receptors is a man in his fifties with acute or convalescent COVID-19.

Here the CDR3 DNA reads TGTGCCAGCAGCCAAGTCCAGGACAGGGGGGATCAGCCCCAGCATTTT. Residues: CASSQVQDRGDQPQHF. The chain uses TRBV4-2 and TRBJ1-5; 10 nucleotides agree with TRBD1. J lost 5 bases, V lost 1 base, and 5 bases had no gene match. The length of the CDR3 is 16 residues. Germline CDR1 is LGHNA and CDR2 is YNFKEQ.

The chain links TRBV15 to TRBJ2-7, with 8 nucleotides matching TRBD1. The CDR3 loop spans 13 amino acids. Germline trimming cut 3 bases from V and 3 bases from J; bases unmatched to any gene: 1. Germline lookup yields CDR1 LNHNV and CDR2 YYDKDF (reference sequence). In DNA, the CDR3 is TGTGCCACCAGCAGGGACAGGGTCTACGAGCAGTACTTC. It yields the protein CATSRDRVYEQYF.

The chain employs TRBV19 and TRBJ2-2, with 10 bases matching TRBD1. Germline-derived CDR1 and CDR2 are LNHDA and SQIVND (reference sequence). Trimming removed 8 bases from V and 4 bases from J; junction bases left unmatched: 1. The CDR3 extends over 13 amino acids. The CDR3 sequence: CASGTGVTGELFF. The CDR3 DNA follows: TGTGCCAGTGGGACAGGGGTCACCGGGGAGCTGTTTTTT.

The rearrangement uses TRBV9 and TRBJ2-2; 8 bases align to TRBD2. CDR1 and CDR2 from the germline V gene are SGDLS and YYNGEE. There are 17 residues in the CDR3. V lost 1 base and J lost 0; bases outside the gene matches: 5. DNA for the CDR3: TGTGCCAGCAGCGTACCGGGGGGGCTCGCGAACACCGGGGAGCTGTTTTTT. It encodes CASSVPGGLANTGELFF.

This chain connects TRBV5-6 to TRBJ2-5; tentatively, D is TRBD2 (6 bases). V was shortened by 0 bases and J by 5 bases, with 8 bases between the two germline ends. The CDR3 spans 13 residues. Per the germline V gene, CDR1 is SGHDT and CDR2 is YYEEEE. The CDR3 bases are TGTGCCAGCAGCTTGGCGGGAGCCGAGACCCAGTACTTC. The encoded protein is CASSLAGAETQYF.

Regarding this clone: Other DNA sequences within the sample encode an identical CDR3. The chain couples TRBV7-2 to TRBJ2-7, with 7 bases fitting TRBD2. The CDR3 length is 15 residues. Germline CDR1 is SGHTA and CDR2 is FQGNSA. Trimming removed 0 bases from V and 0 bases from J; junction bases left unmatched: 2. In DNA, the CDR3 is TGTGCCAGCAGCTTAGCGGGGGGGAGCTCCTACGAGCAGTACTTC. Translated: CASSLAGGSSYEQYF.

This rearrangement joins TRBV5-6 to TRBJ1-1, with 11 bases fitting TRBD1. The CDR3 runs to 17 residues. Germline V gene sequence: CDR1 SGHDT, CDR2 YYEEEE. The ends lost 2 bases at V and 2 bases at J; junction bases unmatched: 8. Here the CDR3 reads CASSFLAGTGGNTEAFF. The CDR3 DNA reads TGTGCCAGCAGCTTCCTCGCGGGGACAGGGGGTAACACTGAAGCTTTCTTT. The entire variable domain, with the rest obtained from reference TRBV5-6 and TRBJ1-1, is as follows: DAGVTQSPTHLIKTRGQQVTLRCSPKSGHDTVSWYQQALGQGPQFIFQYYEEEERQRGNFPDRFSGHQFPNYSSELNVNALLLGDSALYLCASSFLAGTGGNTEAFFGQGTRLTVV.

The table lists this clone with a count of one. The chain has TRBV7-2 and TRBJ2-5; possibly TRBD2 for D (6 bases). The CDR3 spans 13 residues. Per the germline V gene, CDR1 is SGHTA and CDR2 is FQGNSA. Trimming left V 1 base short and J 4 bases short, with 7 bases between. The CDR3 coding sequence is TGTGCCAGCAGCTTAGGGAGGGGAGAGACCCAGTACTTC. The encoded protein is CASSLGRGETQYF.

This clone occurred once. The chain has TRBV18 and TRBJ1-2; 7 nucleotides align to TRBD1. Germline CDR1 reads KGHSH; CDR2 reads LQKENI. Germline trimming cut 3 bases from V and 4 bases from J; bases unmatched to any gene: 8. This CDR3 has 15 residues. In nucleotides, the CDR3 is TGTGCCAGCTCACCCTCACAGGGGCAGAGCTATGGCTACACCTTC. Protein product: CASSPSQGQSYGYTF.

The chain combines TRBV19 with TRBJ1-4; unclear D gene. From germline, CDR1 is LNHDA and CDR2 SQIVND (reference sequence). The CDR3 has 13 residues. Deletions cut 6 bases from V and 7 bases from J, with 12 bases between. In DNA, the CDR3 is TGTGCCAGTAGACCCCGGGATCTTGAAAAACTGTTTTTT. This encodes CASRPRDLEKLFF.

In its sample, this clone was seen once. V is TRBV7-9 and J is TRBJ1-6; D not certain. CDR1 is SEHNR and CDR2 is FQNEAQ in the germline V gene (reference sequence). The CDR3 sequence is 15 residues long. The V end was cut by 5 bases, the J end by 3 bases, with 11 bases between. The CDR3 nucleotides are TGTGCCAGCAGCGCTGACGGACTCTATAATTCACCCCTCCACTTT. Its translation: CASSADGLYNSPLHF.

The chain combines TRBV5-1 with TRBJ2-6, with TRBD2 as a possible D gene (6 bases). Trimming shortened V by 3 bases and J by 4 bases, and 8 bases separated the two germline ends. Per germline, CDR1 SGHRS and CDR2 YFSETQ. The CDR3 sequence is 14 residues long. CDR3 sequence reads: CASSSGEGANVLTF. The CDR3 coding sequence is TGCGCCAGCAGCTCGGGAGAGGGGGCCAACGTCCTGACTTTC.